Shown below are 27 T cell receptor beta chains from a single sample sequenced in a study of blood T cell repertoires in COVID-19. Profiled with immunoSEQ multiplex PCR; TCRdb holds only in-frame clones, not every one. Of roughly 310,000 clones listed, around 90% are singletons. The sequencing sample was made of peripheral blood. The receptors shown here come from a woman between 25 and 40 years old with COVID-19, enrolled during active disease.

The gene calls are TRBV19 and TRBJ2-3; TRBD2 aligns across 8 bases. This CDR3 contains 12 residues. Trimming cost V 5 bases and J 8 bases; bases outside gene matches: 3. CDR1 is LNHDA and CDR2 is SQIVND in the germline V gene (reference sequence). CDR3 DNA sequence: TGTGCCAGTAGTGCAAGCGGGAGTACGCAGTATTTT. Translation: CASSASGSTQYF.

The chain has TRBV5-6 and TRBJ1-4; 9 bases match TRBD1. In germline, CDR1 is SGHDT, CDR2 YYEEEE. V lost 0 bases, J lost 0 bases, and 0 bases stayed unmatched. CDR3 size: 16 residues. The CDR3 is CASSLGQGATNEKLFF. The CDR3 region has the DNA TGTGCCAGCAGCTTGGGACAGGGGGCAACTAATGAAAAACTGTTTTTT.

The chain links TRBV4-1 to TRBJ2-5; D ambiguous. With 0 bases removed from V and 6 bases from J, the gap between germline ends came to 14 bases. Per germline, CDR1 MGHRA and CDR2 YSYEKL. The CDR3 runs to 15 residues. In DNA form, the CDR3 reads TGCGCCAGCAGCCAAGACGTGGCGGATAGGAAGACCCAGTACTTC. Translation: CASSQDVADRKTQYF.

This clone was found once. V gene TRBV9 combines with J gene TRBJ1-3; 9 bases map to TRBD1. V shed 3 bases, J shed 0 bases, and the junction held 1 base outside the gene matches. This CDR3 is 15 amino acids long. Per the germline V gene, CDR1 is SGDLS and CDR2 is YYNGEE. CDR3 in DNA: TGTGCCAGCAGCGCACAGGGGGCCTCTGGAAACACCATATATTTT. Translated: CASSAQGASGNTIYF.

V is TRBV9 and J is TRBJ2-5; 10 nucleotides agree with TRBD2. Germline CDR1 is SGDLS and CDR2 is YYNGEE. This CDR3 has 16 amino acids. V shed 0 bases and J 2 bases; nucleotides not matched to a gene: 4. CDR3 in DNA: TGTGCCAGCAGCGTAGGAATAGCGGGAGGACAAGAGACCCAGTACTTC. Amino acid sequence: CASSVGIAGGQETQYF.

V and J are TRBV5-1 and TRBJ2-1; D not resolved. The CDR3 covers 15 residues. Germline V gives CDR1 SGHRS, CDR2 YFSETQ. V lost 4 bases to trimming and J lost 6 bases, with 17 bases between them. Here the CDR3 reads CASSEMPGDGNEQFF. The CDR3, as DNA: TGCGCCAGCAGCGAGATGCCCGGAGATGGCAATGAGCAGTTCTTC.

This chain joins TRBV5-6 and TRBJ2-1; 7 nucleotides agree with TRBD1. The V gene end was trimmed by 1 base and the J gene end by 3 bases; junction bases not matched to a gene: 4. The CDR3 runs to 15 residues. Germline V lookup: CDR1 SGHDT, CDR2 YYEEEE. The CDR3 bases are TGTGCCAGCAGCTTGTTGGGACAGAACTACAATGAGCAGTTCTTC. This sequence encodes CASSLLGQNYNEQFF.

This clone appeared a few times. This chain uses TRBV5-1 with TRBJ2-7; TRBD2 matches at 10 bases. CDR1 and CDR2 from the germline V gene are SGHRS and YFSETQ. The CDR3 has 15 amino acids. J gave up 0 bases and V 2 bases, and 2 bases lay outside the gene matches. CDR3 loop: CASSLLAGSSYEQYF. For the CDR3, the DNA is TGCGCCAGCAGCTTACTAGCGGGGAGCTCCTACGAGCAGTACTTC.

Notes on this clone: Other DNA sequences of this sample code for an identical CDR3. The rearrangement links TRBV19 to TRBJ2-2; D ambiguous. V lost 3 bases to trimming and J lost 1 base, with 3 bases between them. This CDR3 has 13 amino acids. CDR1 LNHDA and CDR2 SQIVND come from the germline V gene (reference sequence). The CDR3 here is CASSIGNTGELFF. CDR3 sequence (DNA): TGTGCCAGTAGTATCGGGAACACCGGGGAGCTGTTTTTT.

The chain recombines TRBV30 with TRBJ2-7, with TRBD1 matching over 10 bases. V dropped 4 bases and J dropped 6; count of bases not matched to a gene: 6. There are 13 residues in the CDR3. Germline V gene data show CDR1 as GTSNPN and CDR2 as SVGIG (reference sequence). For the CDR3, the DNA is TGTGCCTGGACCTCCCGGACAGGGGGCGAGCAGTACTTC. Protein product: CAWTSRTGGEQYF.

The chain uses TRBV6-6 and TRBJ1-1; 11 bases are shared with TRBD1. Trimming removed 7 bases from V and 10 bases from J; junction bases left unmatched: 8. Germline assignment: CDR1 MNHNY and CDR2 SVGAGI (reference sequence). There are 13 residues in the CDR3. CDR3 sequence (DNA): TGTGCCAGCACCTTGGGACAGGGGGAAGGAGCTTTCTTT. Amino acids: CASTLGQGEGAFF.

This clone occurred once. V gene TRBV19 combines with J gene TRBJ2-2, with 14 bases identical to TRBD2. The germline gives CDR1 LNHDA, CDR2 SQIVND (reference sequence). The junction had 10 bases not matched to a gene; V was cut back by 3 bases and J by 7 bases. The CDR3 consists of 18 residues. CDR3: CASSISQGLAGGIGELFF. The CDR3, as DNA: TGTGCCAGTAGTATCTCTCAAGGACTAGCGGGAGGAATCGGGGAGCTGTTTTTT.

The rearrangement links TRBV27 to TRBJ2-7; maybe TRBD1 (5 bases). The CDR3 runs 16 residues. Trimming shortened V by 6 bases and J by 1 base, and 19 bases separated the two germline ends. Germline V gene sequence: CDR1 MNHEY, CDR2 SMNVEV (reference sequence). The CDR3 is CASRSPQQKGSYEQYF. DNA for the CDR3: TGTGCCAGCAGATCCCCCCAACAGAAGGGGTCCTACGAGCAGTACTTC.

The chain couples TRBV29-1 to TRBJ1-5; no definite D call. The CDR3 is 14 amino acids. The V end was cut by 2 bases, the J end by 3 bases, with 11 bases between. The germline CDR1 and CDR2 sequences are SQVTM and ANQGSEA. CDR3 coding DNA: TGCAGCGTTGAATCGCGCATTTTCAATCAGCCCCAGCATTTT. Translating it yields CSVESRIFNQPQHF.

This clone was picked up one time. The chain recombines TRBV5-1 with TRBJ1-2; TRBD1 aligns across 8 bases. The V segment lost 4 bases and the J segment 8 bases; nucleotides outside the gene matches: 19. This CDR3 has 17 residues. The germline V gene has CDR1 SGHRS and CDR2 YFSETQ. CDR3 nucleotide sequence: TGCGCCAGCAGCCGTGACCCAACGACCGGGACAGGTAAAGGCTACACCTTC. Translation gives CASSRDPTTGTGKGYTF. The variable domain in full, completed from reference TRBV5-1 and TRBJ1-2, reads KAGVTQTPRYLIKTRGQQVTLSCSPISGHRSVSWYQQTPGQGLQFLFEYFSETQRNKGNFPGRFSGRQFSNSRSEMNVSTLELGDSALYLCASSRDPTTGTGKGYTFGSGTRLTVV.

The genes are TRBV28 and TRBJ2-4, with TRBD1 matching over 8 bases. The CDR3 contains 16 residues. Germline assignment: CDR1 MDHEN and CDR2 SYDVKM. J gave up 0 bases and V 4 bases, and 5 bases lay outside the gene matches. Here the CDR3 DNA reads TGTGCCAGCAGTTCCCCGGGACAGGTAGCCAAAAACATTCAGTACTTC. Protein: CASSSPGQVAKNIQYF. The full variable domain, with the rest looked up from reference TRBV28 and TRBJ2-4, is DVKVTQSSRYLVKRTGEKVFLECVQDMDHENMFWYRQDPGLGLRLIYFSYDVKMKEKGDIPEGYSVSREKKERFSLILESASTNQTSMYLCASSSPGQVAKNIQYFGAGTRLSVL.

The genes are TRBV7-9 and TRBJ2-1; 8 positions agree with TRBD1. V lost 2 bases to trimming and J lost 2 bases; unmatched junction nucleotides: 5. The CDR3 totals 16 residues. Germline CDR1 SEHNR, CDR2 FQNEAQ (reference sequence). CDR3 in DNA: TGTGCCAGCAGCTTATGGGACAGGCCTACCTACAATGAGCAGTTCTTC. Its translation: CASSLWDRPTYNEQFF.

This sequence joins TRBV4-1 and TRBJ2-1; possibly TRBD1 for D (6 bases). The V gene lost 6 bases and the J gene lost 0 bases, with 15 bases spanning the gap. Germline V gives CDR1 MGHRA, CDR2 YSYEKL. The CDR3 extends over 16 amino acids. DNA for the CDR3: TGCGCCAGCAGTCTACTTCCCAGGGGCTCCTACAATGAGCAGTTCTTC. Translation gives CASSLLPRGSYNEQFF.

This chain joins TRBV5-1 and TRBJ2-1; 9 bases line up with TRBD1. This CDR3 comprises 16 residues. With 3 bases clipped from V and 6 bases from J, the junction kept 10 bases outside the gene matches. Germline CDR1 and CDR2: SGHRS and YFSETQ. CDR3 DNA: TGCGCCAGCAGCTCTCAACAGGGGGCGGATCGCAATGAGCAGTTCTTC. The encoded protein is CASSSQQGADRNEQFF.

The chain combines TRBV24-1 with TRBJ2-2; 10 bases agree with TRBD1. This CDR3 contains 16 residues. Germline trimming cut 5 bases from V and 2 bases from J; bases unmatched to any gene: 4. Germline CDR1 is KGHDR and CDR2 is SFDVKD. The CDR3 DNA follows: TGTGCCACCAGTGCAGGGGACAGGGGCAACACCGGGGAGCTGTTTTTT. Amino acids: CATSAGDRGNTGELFF.

This rearrangement joins TRBV23-1 to TRBJ1-3; D might be TRBD1 (6 bases). TRBV23-1 is an open reading frame, and its role is uncertain. Trimming shortened V by 0 bases and J by 2 bases, and 11 bases separated the two germline ends. CDR3 length: 16 residues. The chain's CDR3 is CASSQSLAGAGNTIYF. The CDR3 DNA reads TGCGCCAGCAGTCAATCCTTAGCAGGGGCTGGAAACACCATATATTTT.

The chain couples TRBV12-5 to TRBJ1-5; possible D gene TRBD1, 5 bases. CDR3 size: 14 residues. V lost 6 bases, J lost 3 bases, and 12 bases lay in between. CDR1 and CDR2 (germline): LGHNT, FRNRAP. The CDR3 nucleotides are TGTGCTAGTGGCCAAGACAGCCCCAATCAGCCCCAGCATTTT. As protein: CASGQDSPNQPQHF.

V gene TRBV7-9 combines with J gene TRBJ2-7, with D tentatively TRBD1 (6 bases). CDR3 length: 14 amino acids. Per germline, CDR1 SEHNR and CDR2 FQNEAQ (reference sequence). V lost 3 bases and J lost 4, with 13 bases in between. The CDR3 region has the DNA TGTGCCAGCAGCTTCGGCCATACAGGGTACGAGCAGTACTTC. Translated: CASSFGHTGYEQYF.

The chain carries TRBV12-5 and TRBJ1-2; D is possibly TRBD1 (6 bases). V was clipped by 2 bases and J by 2 bases, with 18 bases between them. CDR3 length: 17 residues. Germline V gene sequence: CDR1 LGHNT, CDR2 FRNRAP. DNA of the CDR3: TGTGCTAGTGGTTTGTCCCGGACAGAGTTGTCAAACTATGGCTACACCTTC. Its translation: CASGLSRTELSNYGYTF. Variable domain in full (rest from reference TRBV12-5 and TRBJ1-2): DARVTQTPRHKVTEMGQEVTMRCQPILGHNTVFWYRQTMMQGLELLAYFRNRAPLDDSGMPKDRFSAEMPDATLATLKIQPSEPRDSAVYFCASGLSRTELSNYGYTFGSGTRLTVV.

This sequence joins TRBV4-1 and TRBJ1-4, with 9 bases that match TRBD1. V was pared by 4 bases and J by 0 bases, with 6 bases of the junction left unmatched. The CDR3 length is 17 residues. Germline V gene sequence: CDR1 MGHRA, CDR2 YSYEKL. The CDR3 nucleotides are TGCGCCAGCAGCCCCGGGACAGGGTACACAACTAATGAAAAACTGTTTTTT. Translated, it gives CASSPGTGYTTNEKLFF.

This chain joins TRBV5-8 and TRBJ2-7, with D perhaps matching TRBD1 (6 bases). Germline assignment: CDR1 SGHTS and CDR2 YDEGEE. Trimming removed 1 base at V and 6 bases at J, with 14 bases between. This CDR3 is built from 14 residues. CDR3 residues: CASSLIRGPSEQYF. DNA for the CDR3: TGTGCCAGCAGCTTGATCAGGGGACCTTCCGAGCAGTACTTC.

This sequence joins TRBV5-1 and TRBJ1-6; possible D gene TRBD1, 5 bases. Per the germline V gene, CDR1 is SGHRS and CDR2 is YFSETQ. V lost 0 bases to trimming and J lost 10 bases, with 8 bases between them. The CDR3 consists of 13 residues. CDR3 loop: CASSLAGYSPLHF. The CDR3 DNA reads TGCGCCAGCAGCTTGGCAGGGTACTCACCCCTCCACTTT.